This T cell receptor (beta chain) was retrieved from a study of neoadjuvant nivolumab and ipilimumab in lung cancer. General study findings and limits: Compared with tumor-adjacent uninvolved lung, resected tumors showed greater richness and clonality. TCR sequencing covered a small number of samples.

As to this clone: Its target is unknown.

The protocol was immunoSEQ multiplex PCR, while the TCRdb copy is restricted to in-frame clones and leaves out a portion. The sample shows approximately 5,000 clones, 60% to 85% of them seen only once. The CDR3 has 15 residues. Trimming cost V 0 bases and J 4 bases, with 12 bases left between them. The germline gives CDR1 WSHSY, CDR2 SAAADI. The V and J genes are TRBV10-2 and TRBJ1-1; D gene uncertain. The TCR originated in an adult with non-small cell lung cancer. Some clones in this sample may be carry-over from other donors' samples. Sequences were derived from normal lung tissue adjacent to the tumor, sampled after neoadjuvant nivolumab, alone or with ipilimumab, at or shortly before surgery. CDR3 region: CASSESQSRLTEAFF. CDR3 nucleotides: TGCGCCAGCAGTGAGTCGCAAAGCCGGCTCACTGAAGCTTTCTTT.